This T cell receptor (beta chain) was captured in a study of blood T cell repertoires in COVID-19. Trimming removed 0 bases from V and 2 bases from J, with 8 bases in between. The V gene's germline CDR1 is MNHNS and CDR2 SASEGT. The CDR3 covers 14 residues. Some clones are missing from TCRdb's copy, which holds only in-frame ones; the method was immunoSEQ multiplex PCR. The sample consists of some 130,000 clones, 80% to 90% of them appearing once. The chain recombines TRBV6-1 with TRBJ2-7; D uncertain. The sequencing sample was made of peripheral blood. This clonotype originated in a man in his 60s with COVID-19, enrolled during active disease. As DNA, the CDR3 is TGTGCCAGCAGTGAAGCACCCAGGACCTACGAGCAGTACTTC. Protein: CASSEAPRTYEQYF.